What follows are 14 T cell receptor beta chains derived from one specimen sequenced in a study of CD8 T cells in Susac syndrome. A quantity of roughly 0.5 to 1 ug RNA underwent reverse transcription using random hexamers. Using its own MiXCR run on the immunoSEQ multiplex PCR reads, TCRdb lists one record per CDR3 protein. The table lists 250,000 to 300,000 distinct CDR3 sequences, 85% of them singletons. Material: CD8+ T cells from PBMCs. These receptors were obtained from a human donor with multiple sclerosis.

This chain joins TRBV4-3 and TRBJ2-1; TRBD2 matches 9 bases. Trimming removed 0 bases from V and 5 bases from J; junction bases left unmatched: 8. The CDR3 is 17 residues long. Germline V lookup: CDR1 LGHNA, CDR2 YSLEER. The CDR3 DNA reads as TGCGCCAGCAGCCAAGATCAGGAGCGGGAGGTTAACAATGAGCAGTTCTTC. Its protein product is CASSQDQEREVNNEQFF.

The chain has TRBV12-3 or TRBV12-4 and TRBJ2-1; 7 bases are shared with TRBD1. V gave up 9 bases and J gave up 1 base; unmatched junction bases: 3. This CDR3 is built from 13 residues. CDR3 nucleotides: TGTGCCAGTACAGGGGTATCCTACAATGAGCAGTTCTTC. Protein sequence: CASTGVSYNEQFF.

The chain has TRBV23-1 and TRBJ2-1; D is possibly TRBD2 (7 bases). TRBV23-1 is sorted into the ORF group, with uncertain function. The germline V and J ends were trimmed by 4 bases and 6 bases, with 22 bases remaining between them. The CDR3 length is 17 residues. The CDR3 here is CASSPPRGGLLCNEQFF. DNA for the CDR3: TGCGCCAGCAGTCCTCCGAGGGGGGGCCTACTATGCAATGAGCAGTTCTTC.

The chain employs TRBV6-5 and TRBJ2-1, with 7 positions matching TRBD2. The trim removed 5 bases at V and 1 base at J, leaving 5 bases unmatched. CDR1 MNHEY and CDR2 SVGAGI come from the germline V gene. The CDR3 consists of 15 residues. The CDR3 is CASSPAGLSYNEQFF. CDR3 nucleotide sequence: TGTGCCAGCAGTCCAGCGGGGCTGTCCTACAATGAGCAGTTCTTC.

This CDR3 is CASRGTGANTEAFF. The CDR3, as DNA: TGTGCCAGCCGAGGGACAGGGGCCAACACTGAAGCTTTCTTT. The chain combines TRBV12-3 or TRBV12-4 with TRBJ1-1; 10 bases fit TRBD1. The trim removed 8 bases at V and 2 bases at J, leaving 5 bases unmatched. The CDR3 covers 14 residues.

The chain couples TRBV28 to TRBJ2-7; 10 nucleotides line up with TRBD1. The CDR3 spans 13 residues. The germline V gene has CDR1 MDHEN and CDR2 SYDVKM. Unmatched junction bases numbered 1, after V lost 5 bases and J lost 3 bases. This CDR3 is CASSGTGDYEQYF. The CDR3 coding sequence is TGTGCCAGCAGTGGGACAGGGGACTACGAGCAGTACTTC.

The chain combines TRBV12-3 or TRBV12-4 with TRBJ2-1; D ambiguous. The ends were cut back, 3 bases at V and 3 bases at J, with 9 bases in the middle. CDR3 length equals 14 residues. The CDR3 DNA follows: TGTGCCAGCAGTTTGGGTAGGGTCTACAATGAGCAGTTCTTC. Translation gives CASSLGRVYNEQFF.

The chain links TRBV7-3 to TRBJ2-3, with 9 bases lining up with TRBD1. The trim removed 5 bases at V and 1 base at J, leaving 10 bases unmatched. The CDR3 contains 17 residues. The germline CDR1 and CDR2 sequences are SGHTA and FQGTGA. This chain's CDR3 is CASSPMPGQGGTDTQYF. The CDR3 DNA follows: TGTGCCAGCAGCCCTATGCCGGGACAGGGAGGCACAGATACGCAGTATTTT.

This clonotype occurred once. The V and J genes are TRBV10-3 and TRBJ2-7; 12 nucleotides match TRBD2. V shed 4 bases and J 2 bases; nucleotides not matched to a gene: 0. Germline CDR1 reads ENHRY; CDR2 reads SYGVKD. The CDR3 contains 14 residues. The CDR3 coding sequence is TGTGCCATCAGTGGACTAGCGGGAGCCTACGAGCAGTACTTC. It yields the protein CAISGLAGAYEQYF.

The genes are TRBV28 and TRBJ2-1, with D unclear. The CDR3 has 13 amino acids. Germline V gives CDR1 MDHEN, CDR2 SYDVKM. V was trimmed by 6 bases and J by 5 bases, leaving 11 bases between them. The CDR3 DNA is TGTGCCAGCAGCTCCCCTAAGGACAATGAGCAGTTCTTC. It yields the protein CASSSPKDNEQFF.

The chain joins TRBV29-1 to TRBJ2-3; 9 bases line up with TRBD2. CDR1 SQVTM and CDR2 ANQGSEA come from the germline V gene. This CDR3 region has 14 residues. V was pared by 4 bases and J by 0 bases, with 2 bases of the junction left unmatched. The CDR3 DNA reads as TGCAGCGTTGGACTAGCGGATAGCACAGATACGCAGTATTTT. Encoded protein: CSVGLADSTDTQYF.

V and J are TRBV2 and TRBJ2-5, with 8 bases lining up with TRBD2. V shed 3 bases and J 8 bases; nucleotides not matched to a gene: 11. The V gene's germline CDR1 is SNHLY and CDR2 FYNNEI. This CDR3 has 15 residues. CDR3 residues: CASSDLEAGEETQYF. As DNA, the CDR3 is TGTGCCAGCAGTGATCTGGAAGCGGGAGAGGAAACCCAGTACTTC. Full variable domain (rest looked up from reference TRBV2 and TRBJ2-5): EPEVTQTPSHQVTQMGQEVILRCVPISNHLYFYWYRQILGQKVEFLVSFYNNEISEKSEIFDDQFSVERPDGSNFTLKIRSTKLEDSAMYFCASSDLEAGEETQYFGPGTRLLVL.

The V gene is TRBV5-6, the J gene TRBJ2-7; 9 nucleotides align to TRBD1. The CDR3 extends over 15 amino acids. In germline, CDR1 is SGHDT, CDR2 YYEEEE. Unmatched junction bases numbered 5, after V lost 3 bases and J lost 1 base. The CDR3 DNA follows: TGTGCCAGCAGCTGGGAGGGGACAGGGTCCTACGAGCAGTACTTC. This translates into CASSWEGTGSYEQYF. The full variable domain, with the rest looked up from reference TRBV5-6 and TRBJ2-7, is DAGVTQSPTHLIKTRGQQVTLRCSPKSGHDTVSWYQQALGQGPQFIFQYYEEEERQRGNFPDRFSGHQFPNYSSELNVNALLLGDSALYLCASSWEGTGSYEQYFGPGTRLTVT.

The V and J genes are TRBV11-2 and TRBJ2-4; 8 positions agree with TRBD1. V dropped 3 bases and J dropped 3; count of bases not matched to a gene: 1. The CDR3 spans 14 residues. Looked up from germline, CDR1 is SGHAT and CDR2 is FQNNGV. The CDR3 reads CASSFDRGKNIQYF. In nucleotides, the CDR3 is TGTGCCAGCAGCTTCGACAGGGGCAAAAACATTCAGTACTTC.